Following are 13 T cell receptor beta chains from one sample sequenced in a study of cytomegalovirus exposure and HLA in healthy donors. This PCR relied on a set of 60 Vbeta primers and 13 Jbeta primers. Using immunoSEQ multiplex PCR, the repertoire was profiled, and TCRdb retains in-frame clones only, with some absent. Altogether about 76,000 clones are present, about four fifths being singletons, with the ten largest covering approximately 9%. Sequencing was done on a sample of PBMCs. These receptors were obtained from a middle-aged woman in good health and CMV-seropositive.

The gene calls are TRBV7-3 and TRBJ2-3; TRBD2 aligns across 9 bases. The CDR3 runs 15 residues. Per germline, CDR1 SGHTA and CDR2 FQGTGA. V shed 4 bases and J 3 bases; nucleotides not matched to a gene: 5. The CDR3 DNA follows: TGTGCCAGCAGCTCGAGCGGGGGGATTACAGATACGCAGTATTTT. Its protein product is CASSSSGGITDTQYF.

This clone is a singleton in its sample. An end of the junction does not agree with germline; a read error may underlie this. The rearrangement links TRBV28 to TRBJ1-1; D is possibly TRBD1 (5 bases). Germline lookup yields CDR1 MDHEN and CDR2 SYDVKM. The CDR3 spans 13 residues. CDR3 sequence reads: CASSFGAGRTAPF. The CDR3, as DNA: TGTGCCAGCAGTTTTGGGGCGGGGCGGACGGCCCCTTTT.

The sample holds a few counts of this clone. V gene TRBV18 combines with J gene TRBJ2-4; 8 nucleotides align to TRBD1. The length of the CDR3 is 16 residues. Per the germline V gene, CDR1 is KGHSH and CDR2 is LQKENI. V dropped 6 bases and J dropped 3; count of bases not matched to a gene: 10. CDR3 nucleotides: TGTGCCAGCTCCATTACAGGGGGAGAAGGCAAAAACATTCAGTACTTC. Its protein is CASSITGGEGKNIQYF. Variable domain in full (rest from reference TRBV18 and TRBJ2-4): NAGVMQNPRHLVRRRGQEARLRCSPMKGHSHVYWYRQLPEEGLKFMVYLQKENIIDESGMPKERFSAEFPKEGPSILRIQQVVRGDSAAYFCASSITGGEGKNIQYFGAGTRLSVL.

V gene TRBV5-6 combines with J gene TRBJ1-2; D remains ambiguous. The CDR3 runs to 15 residues. Germline CDR1 is SGHDT and CDR2 is YYEEEE. The V and J ends lost 0 bases and 3 bases respectively, with 12 bases between them. CDR3 coding DNA: TGTGCCAGCAGCTTGGGAGTGGAGGGCTACTATGGCTACACCTTC. Translation: CASSLGVEGYYGYTF.

This chain links TRBV28 with TRBJ2-3, with a possible D match to TRBD2 (5 bases). Germline CDR1 is MDHEN and CDR2 is SYDVKM. The CDR3 length is 12 residues. The germline V and J ends were trimmed by 1 base and 10 bases, with 9 bases remaining between them. CDR3 sequence reads: CASSLLLGAQYF. The CDR3 nucleotides are TGTGCCAGCAGTTTATTGTTGGGAGCGCAGTATTTT.

This clone was counted only a few times. The chain recombines TRBV29-1 with TRBJ2-3; TRBD2 might be the D (5 bases). CDR1 and CDR2 from the germline V gene are SQVTM and ANQGSEA. V gave up 5 bases and J gave up 4 bases, with 13 bases separating them. There are 13 residues in the CDR3. CDR3 region: CSVTWTSADTQYF. The DNA of the CDR3 is TGCAGCGTTACTTGGACTTCGGCAGATACGCAGTATTTT.

The chain recombines TRBV5-7 with TRBJ2-1; D possibly corresponds to TRBD1 (5 bases). TRBV5-7 is an ORF for which the function is uncertain. This CDR3 is 18 amino acids long. Between the trimmed V and J ends, which lost 1 base and 0 bases, there was a span of 17 bases. The DNA for the CDR3 is TGTGCCAGCAGCTTGCCTGACAGCACCTCGGGCTCCTACAATGAGCAGTTCTTC. Its protein product is CASSLPDSTSGSYNEQFF.

This clone was seen more than once but under ten times. V gene TRBV4-2 combines with J gene TRBJ2-1; unclear D gene. The CDR3 consists of 18 residues. CDR1 and CDR2 from the germline V gene are LGHNA and YNFKEQ. V gave up 0 bases and J gave up 3 bases, with 18 bases separating them. Written as DNA, the CDR3 is TGTGCCAGCAGCCAAGAAAGAATAAGGCGGCAAAACTACAATGAGCAGTTCTTC. Protein: CASSQERIRRQNYNEQFF.

The CDR3 coding sequence is TGTGCCAGCAGCTCACAGGGGGAAGGCCGAGTGGAACTGTTTTTT. It encodes CASSSQGEGRVELFF. The J gene is TRBJ1-4, the V gene TRBV5-6; TRBD1 aligns across 8 bases. The trim removed 3 bases at V and 12 bases at J, leaving 13 bases unmatched. The germline gives CDR1 SGHDT, CDR2 YYEEEE. The CDR3 contains 15 residues.

There are a few counts of this clone. This chain connects TRBV18 to TRBJ2-1; the match to TRBD1 covers 9 bases. V shed 9 bases and J 7 bases; nucleotides not matched to a gene: 4. Germline V gene data show CDR1 as KGHSH and CDR2 as LQKENI. The CDR3 loop spans 12 amino acids. As DNA, the CDR3 is TGTGCCAGTGCACAGGGGGCTAATGAGCAGTTCTTC. Translation gives CASAQGANEQFF.

With regard to this clone: Germline is not matched at one junction end, which may reflect a read error. The CDR3 reads CSSSFWTGSSYNSPLHF. The CDR3 DNA reads as TGTTCCAGCAGCTTCTGGACAGGGTCTAGCTATAATTCACCCCTCCACTTT. V gene TRBV7-9 combines with J gene TRBJ1-6, with 8 bases aligning to TRBD1. Germline assignment: CDR1 SEHNR and CDR2 FQNEAQ (reference sequence). The CDR3 is 17 residues long. The full variable domain, with the rest looked up from reference TRBV7-9 and TRBJ1-6, is DTGVSQNPRHKITKRGQNVTFRCDPISEHNRLYWYRQTLGQGPEFLTYFQNEAQLEKSRLLSDRFSAERPKGSFSTLEIQRTEQGDSAMYLCSSSFWTGSSYNSPLHFGNGTRLTVT.

In its sample, this clone was seen a few times. V is TRBV28 and J is TRBJ1-6, with 7 bases aligning to TRBD1. The germline CDR1 and CDR2 sequences are MDHEN and SYDVKM. V gave up 2 bases and J gave up 7 bases; unmatched junction bases: 8. The CDR3 runs 16 residues. DNA for the CDR3: TGTGCCAGCAGTTTAATCTTCGGGACAGCAAATTCACCCCTCCACTTT. This encodes CASSLIFGTANSPLHF.

The CDR3: CASSLDTGVTEAFF. The CDR3, as DNA: TGTGCCAGCAGTTTGGACACAGGGGTCACAGAAGCTTTCTTT. The gene calls are TRBV28 and TRBJ1-1, with TRBD1 matching over 7 bases. The CDR3 length is 14 residues. Germline CDR1 and CDR2: MDHEN and SYDVKM. The V gene end was trimmed by 3 bases and the J gene end by 8 bases; junction bases not matched to a gene: 9.